This T cell receptor (beta chain) was captured by sequencing in a study of vaccination effects on CD4 cells after COVID-19. This clone was recorded a few times. The antigen remains unidentified. Sequencing was performed with immunoSEQ multiplex PCR; in TCRdb, only in-frame clones are kept and a portion is missing. The sample records 20,000 to 25,000 clones, around 80% being singletons. Germline assignment: CDR1 MNHEY and CDR2 SVGAGI. CDR3 length: 14 amino acids. V shed 6 bases and J shed 7 bases, with 16 bases lying between them. Using viral peptide pools, the ViraFEST assay grew out antigen-specific CD4+ T cells prior to sequencing. Researchers isolated CD4+ T cells once 9 to 11 days of culture had elapsed. Previously uninfected by SARS-CoV-2, the vaccine recipients also showed negative nucleocapsid antibodies. After about 2 million PBMC were placed in each well, they were cultured with around 10 IU/ml IL-2 and roughly 10 ug/ml peptides. Days 3 and 7 saw half the medium replaced with IL-2 medium.

The clonotype originates from a human donor who received a COVID-19 vaccine. The sequenced sample was CD4+ T cells from PBMCs cultured with HCoV-NL63 spike peptides, obtained before COVID-19 vaccination. V is TRBV6-5 and J is TRBJ1-5; D is undetermined. The CDR3 bases are TGTGCCAGCAGAGCCTTCGTCGATGGGCAGCCCCAGCATTTT. Protein sequence: CASRAFVDGQPQHF.